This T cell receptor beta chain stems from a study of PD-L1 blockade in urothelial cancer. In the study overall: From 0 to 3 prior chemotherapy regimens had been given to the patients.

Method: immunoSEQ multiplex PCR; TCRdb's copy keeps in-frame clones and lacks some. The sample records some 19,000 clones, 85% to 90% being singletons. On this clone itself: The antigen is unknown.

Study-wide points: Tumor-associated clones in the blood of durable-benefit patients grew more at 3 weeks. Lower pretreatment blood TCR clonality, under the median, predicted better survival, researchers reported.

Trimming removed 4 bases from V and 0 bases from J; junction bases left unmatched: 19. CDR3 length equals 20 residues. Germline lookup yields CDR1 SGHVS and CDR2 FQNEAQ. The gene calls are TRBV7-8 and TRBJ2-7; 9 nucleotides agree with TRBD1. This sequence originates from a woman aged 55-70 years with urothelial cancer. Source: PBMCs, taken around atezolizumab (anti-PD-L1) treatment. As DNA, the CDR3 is TGTGCCAGCAGCTCAGTGACGGGACAGGGACCCTATTGGAGCTCCTACGAGCAGTACTTC. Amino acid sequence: CASSSVTGQGPYWSSYEQYF.